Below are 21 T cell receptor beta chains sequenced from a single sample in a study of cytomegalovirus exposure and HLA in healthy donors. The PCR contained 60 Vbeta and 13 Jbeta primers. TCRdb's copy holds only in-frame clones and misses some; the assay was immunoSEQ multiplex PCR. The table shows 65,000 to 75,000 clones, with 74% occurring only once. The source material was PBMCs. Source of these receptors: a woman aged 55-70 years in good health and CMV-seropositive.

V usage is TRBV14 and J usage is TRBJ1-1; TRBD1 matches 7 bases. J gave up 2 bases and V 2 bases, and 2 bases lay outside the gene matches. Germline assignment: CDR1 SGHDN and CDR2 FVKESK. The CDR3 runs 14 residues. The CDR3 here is CASSQYRGNTEAFF. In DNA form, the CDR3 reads TGTGCCAGCAGCCAATACAGGGGAAACACTGAAGCTTTCTTT.

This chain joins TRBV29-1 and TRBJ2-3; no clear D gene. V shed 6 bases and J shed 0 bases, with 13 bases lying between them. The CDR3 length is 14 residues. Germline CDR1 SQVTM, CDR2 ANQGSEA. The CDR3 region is CSVRASVSTDTQYF. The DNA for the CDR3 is TGCAGCGTCAGAGCGAGCGTAAGCACAGATACGCAGTATTTT.

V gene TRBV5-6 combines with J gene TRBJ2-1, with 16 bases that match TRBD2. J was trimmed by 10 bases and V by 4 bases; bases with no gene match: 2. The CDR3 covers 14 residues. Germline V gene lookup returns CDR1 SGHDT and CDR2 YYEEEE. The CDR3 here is CASSGTSGRAEQFF. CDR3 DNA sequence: TGTGCCAGCAGCGGGACTAGCGGGAGGGCCGAGCAGTTCTTC.

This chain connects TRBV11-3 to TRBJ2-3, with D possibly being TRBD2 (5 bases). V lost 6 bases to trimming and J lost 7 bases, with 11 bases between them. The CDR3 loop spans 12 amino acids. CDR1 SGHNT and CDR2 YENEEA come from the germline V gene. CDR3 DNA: TGTGCCAGCAGTTTAACCGGGAATACGCAGTATTTT. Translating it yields CASSLTGNTQYF.

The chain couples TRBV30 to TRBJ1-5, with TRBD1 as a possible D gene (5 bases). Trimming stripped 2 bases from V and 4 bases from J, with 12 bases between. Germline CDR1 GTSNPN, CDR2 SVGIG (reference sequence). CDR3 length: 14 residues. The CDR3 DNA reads TGTGCCTGGAGTCAGGGATTGGAGAATCAGCCCCAGCATTTT. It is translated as CAWSQGLENQPQHF.

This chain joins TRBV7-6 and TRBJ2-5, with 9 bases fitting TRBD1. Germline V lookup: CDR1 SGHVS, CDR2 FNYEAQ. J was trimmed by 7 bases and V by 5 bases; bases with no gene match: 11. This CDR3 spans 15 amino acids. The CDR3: CASSQTGQGWGTQYF. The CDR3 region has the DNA TGTGCCAGCAGCCAGACCGGACAGGGGTGGGGGACCCAGTACTTC.

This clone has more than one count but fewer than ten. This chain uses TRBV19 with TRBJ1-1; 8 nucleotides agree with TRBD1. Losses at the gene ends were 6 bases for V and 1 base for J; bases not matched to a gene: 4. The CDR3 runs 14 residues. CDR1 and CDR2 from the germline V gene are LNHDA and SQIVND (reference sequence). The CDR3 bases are TGTGCCAGTAGCGCAGGGGGCGCGAACACTGAAGCTTTCTTT. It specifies CASSAGGANTEAFF.

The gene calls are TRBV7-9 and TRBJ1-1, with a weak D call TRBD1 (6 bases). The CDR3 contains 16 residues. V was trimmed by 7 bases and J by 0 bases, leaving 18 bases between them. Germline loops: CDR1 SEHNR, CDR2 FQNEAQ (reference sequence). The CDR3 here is CASNTQGNRMNTEAFF. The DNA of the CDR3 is TGTGCCAGCAATACCCAGGGGAATAGGATGAACACTGAAGCTTTCTTT.

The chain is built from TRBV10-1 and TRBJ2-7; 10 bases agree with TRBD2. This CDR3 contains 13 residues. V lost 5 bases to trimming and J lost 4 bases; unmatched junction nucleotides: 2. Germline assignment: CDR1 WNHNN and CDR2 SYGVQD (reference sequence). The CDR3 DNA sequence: TGCGCCAGCAGTCCTAGCGGGAGTTACGAGCAGTACTTC. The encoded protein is CASSPSGSYEQYF.

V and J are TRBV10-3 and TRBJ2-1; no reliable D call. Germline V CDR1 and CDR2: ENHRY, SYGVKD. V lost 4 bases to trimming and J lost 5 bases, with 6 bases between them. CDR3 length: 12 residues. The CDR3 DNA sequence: TGTGCCATCAGTGGTGACAACAATGAGCAGTTCTTC. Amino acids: CAISGDNNEQFF.

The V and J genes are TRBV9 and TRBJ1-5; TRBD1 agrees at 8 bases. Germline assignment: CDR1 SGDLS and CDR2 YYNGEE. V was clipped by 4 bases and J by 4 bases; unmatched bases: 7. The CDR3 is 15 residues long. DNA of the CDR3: TGTGCCAGCAGCCCGGGGACAGGAGTGAATCAGCCCCAGCATTTT. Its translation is CASSPGTGVNQPQHF.

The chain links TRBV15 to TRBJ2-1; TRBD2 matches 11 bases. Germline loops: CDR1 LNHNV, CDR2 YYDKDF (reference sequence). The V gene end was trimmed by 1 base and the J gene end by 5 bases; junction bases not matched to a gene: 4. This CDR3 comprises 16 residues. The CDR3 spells CATSRALAGAHNEQFF. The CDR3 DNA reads TGTGCCACCAGCAGAGCACTAGCGGGAGCCCACAATGAGCAGTTCTTC.

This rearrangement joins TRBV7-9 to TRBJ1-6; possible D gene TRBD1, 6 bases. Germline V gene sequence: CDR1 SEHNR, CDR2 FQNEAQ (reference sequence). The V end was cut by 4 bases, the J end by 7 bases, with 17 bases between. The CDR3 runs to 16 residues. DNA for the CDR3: TGTGCCAGCAGCTCCCCGGGGGCGGGGGTGAATTCACCCCTCCACTTT. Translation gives CASSSPGAGVNSPLHF.

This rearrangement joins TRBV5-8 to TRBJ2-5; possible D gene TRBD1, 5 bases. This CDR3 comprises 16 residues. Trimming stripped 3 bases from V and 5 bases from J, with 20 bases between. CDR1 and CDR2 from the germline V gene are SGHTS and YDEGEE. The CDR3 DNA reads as TGTGCCAGCAGCTCGGGTAGGGCAGGGCTTTTGGAGACCCAGTACTTC. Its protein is CASSSGRAGLLETQYF. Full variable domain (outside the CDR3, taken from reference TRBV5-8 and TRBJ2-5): EAGVTQSPTHLIKTRGQQATLRCSPISGHTSVYWYQQALGLGLQFLLWYDEGEERNRGNFPPRFSGRQFPNYSSELNVNALELEDSALYLCASSSGRAGLLETQYFGPGTRLLVL.

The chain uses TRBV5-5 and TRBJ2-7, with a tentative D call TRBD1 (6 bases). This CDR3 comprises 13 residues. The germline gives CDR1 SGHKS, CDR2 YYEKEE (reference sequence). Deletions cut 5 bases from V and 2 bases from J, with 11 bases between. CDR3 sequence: CASRRTDTYEQYF. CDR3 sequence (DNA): TGTGCCAGCAGGCGGACAGATACCTACGAGCAGTACTTC.

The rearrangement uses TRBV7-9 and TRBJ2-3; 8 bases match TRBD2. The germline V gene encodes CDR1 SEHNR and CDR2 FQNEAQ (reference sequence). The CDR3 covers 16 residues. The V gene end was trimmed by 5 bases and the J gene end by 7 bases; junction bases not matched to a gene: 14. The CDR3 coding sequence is TGTGCCAGCAGCGCCCTAGTCGGGGGGGCCCGAAATACGCAGTATTTT. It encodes CASSALVGGARNTQYF.

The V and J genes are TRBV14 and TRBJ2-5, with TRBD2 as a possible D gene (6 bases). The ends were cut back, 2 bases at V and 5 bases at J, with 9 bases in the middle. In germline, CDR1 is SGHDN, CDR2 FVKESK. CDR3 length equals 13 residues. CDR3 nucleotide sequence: TGTGCCAGCAGCCAAACCCGGGGGGAGACCCAGTACTTC. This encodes CASSQTRGETQYF.

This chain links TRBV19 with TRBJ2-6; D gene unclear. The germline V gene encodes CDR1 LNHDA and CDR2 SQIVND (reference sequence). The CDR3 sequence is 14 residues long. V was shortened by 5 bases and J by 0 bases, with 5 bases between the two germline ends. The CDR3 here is CASSWASGANVLTF. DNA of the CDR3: TGTGCCAGTAGTTGGGCCTCTGGGGCCAACGTCCTGACTTTC.

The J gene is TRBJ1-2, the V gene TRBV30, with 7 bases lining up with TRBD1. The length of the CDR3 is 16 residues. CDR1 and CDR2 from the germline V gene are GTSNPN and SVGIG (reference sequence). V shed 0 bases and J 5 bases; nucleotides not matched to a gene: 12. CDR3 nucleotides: TGTGCCTGGAGTGTAAAGAGGGACAGCGGTGGGTATGGCTACACCTTC. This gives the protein CAWSVKRDSGGYGYTF.

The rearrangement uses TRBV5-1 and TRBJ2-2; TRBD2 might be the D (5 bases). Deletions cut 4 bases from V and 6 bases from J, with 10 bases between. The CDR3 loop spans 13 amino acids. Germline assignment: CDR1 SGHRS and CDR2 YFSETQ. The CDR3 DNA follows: TGCGCCAGCAGCCCCCGGGGTTCCGGGGAGCTGTTTTTT. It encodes CASSPRGSGELFF.

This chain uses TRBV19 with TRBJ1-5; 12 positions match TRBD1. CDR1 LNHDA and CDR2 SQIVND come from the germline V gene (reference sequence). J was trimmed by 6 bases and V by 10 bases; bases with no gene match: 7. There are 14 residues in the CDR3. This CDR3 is CAIGTGGAGQPQHF. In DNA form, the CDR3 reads TGTGCCATAGGGACAGGGGGCGCGGGTCAGCCCCAGCATTTT.